This T cell receptor beta chain was documented in a study of early T cells in non-severe SARS-CoV-2 infection. The CDR3 length is 16 residues. V was cut by 4 bases and J by 3 bases, with 17 bases left in between. From germline, CDR1 is SGHTS and CDR2 YDEGEE. TCRdb analysed the 5' RACE reads with MiXCR anew, one entry per CDR3 protein. Of about 60,000 distinct CDR3 sequences listed, roughly 5.9% are singletons. This clonotype was seen repeatedly, ten times or more. Input material: whole blood. This chain links TRBV5-8 with TRBJ2-1; possible D gene TRBD2, 6 bases. The TCR sequence derives from an adult who was a healthcare worker with PCR-confirmed SARS-CoV-2 infection or an uninfected control (not recorded which). As DNA, the CDR3 is TGTGCCAGCAGCCTCACGGGACGGGGGAGCTACAATGAGCAGTTCTTC. This sequence encodes CASSLTGRGSYNEQFF.